The 5 T cell receptor beta chains below come from one sample, sequenced in a study of monozygotic twins with inflammatory bowel disease. Each CDR3 protein gets one entry in TCRdb, which reprocessed the 5' RACE reads and gives no DNA. This repertoire includes approximately 400,000 distinct CDR3 sequences. Sequences were obtained from blood. Every receptor here comes from a human donor with ulcerative colitis or Crohn's disease, or a healthy co-twin of an affected twin (not recorded which).

V gene TRBV5-1 combines with J gene TRBJ2-5. This CDR3 contains 14 residues. Germline-derived CDR1 and CDR2 are SGHRS and YFSETQ. The CDR3 sequence is CASSLGRLGETQYF.

This chain joins TRBV20-1 and TRBJ1-6; TCRdb lists TRBD1, though no DNA is available to test this call. There are 14 residues in the CDR3. Germline lookup yields CDR1 DFQATT and CDR2 SNEGSKA (reference sequence). The CDR3 spells CSASRGQKNSPLHF.

This chain connects TRBV5-1 to TRBJ2-3; with no DNA, the TCRdb D assignment of TRBD1 cannot be verified. CDR1 and CDR2 (germline): SGHRS, YFSETQ. CDR3 length equals 15 residues. CDR3 in amino acids: CASSPAGAATDTQYF.

This chain links TRBV28 with TRBJ1-2. Germline CDR1 MDHEN, CDR2 SYDVKM. The CDR3 consists of 15 residues. This CDR3 is CASSKSGGQLGGYTF.

The chain recombines TRBV5-5 with TRBJ2-4; lacking DNA, the TRBD1 call made by TCRdb goes unchecked. The CDR3 is made up of 13 amino acids. Germline loops: CDR1 SGHKS, CDR2 YYEKEE (reference sequence). The CDR3 sequence: CASSLTGGNIQYF. Combining the CDR3 with reference TRBV5-5 and TRBJ2-4 gives the whole variable domain DAGVTQSPTHLIKTRGQQVTLRCSPISGHKSVSWYQQVLGQGPQFIFQYYEKEERGRGNFPDRFSARQFPNYSSELNVNALLLGDSALYLCASSLTGGNIQYFGAGTRLSVL.